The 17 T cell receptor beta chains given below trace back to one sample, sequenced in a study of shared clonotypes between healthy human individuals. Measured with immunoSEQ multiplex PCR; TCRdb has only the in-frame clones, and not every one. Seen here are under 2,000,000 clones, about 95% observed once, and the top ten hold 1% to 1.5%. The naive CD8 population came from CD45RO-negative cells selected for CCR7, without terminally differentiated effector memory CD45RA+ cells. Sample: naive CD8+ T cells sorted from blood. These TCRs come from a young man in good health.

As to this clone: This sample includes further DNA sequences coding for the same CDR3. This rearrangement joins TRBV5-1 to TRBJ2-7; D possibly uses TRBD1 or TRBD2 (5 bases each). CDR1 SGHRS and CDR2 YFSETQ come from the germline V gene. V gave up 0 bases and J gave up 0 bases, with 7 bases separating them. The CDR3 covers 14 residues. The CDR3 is CASSLEGTSYEQYF. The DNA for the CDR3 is TGCGCCAGCAGCTTGGAGGGGACCTCCTACGAGCAGTACTTC.

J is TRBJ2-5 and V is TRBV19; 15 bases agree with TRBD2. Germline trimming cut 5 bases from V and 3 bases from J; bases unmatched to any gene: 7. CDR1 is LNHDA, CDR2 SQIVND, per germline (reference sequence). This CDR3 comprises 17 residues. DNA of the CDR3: TGTGCCAGTAGTCCCGGGACTAGCGGGAGGTACGAAGAGACCCAGTACTTC. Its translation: CASSPGTSGRYEETQYF. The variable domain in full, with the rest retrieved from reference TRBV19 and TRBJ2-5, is DGGITQSPKYLFRKEGQNVTLSCEQNLNHDAMYWYRQDPGQGLRLIYYSQIVNDFQKGDIAEGYSVSREKKESFPLTVTSAQKNPTAFYLCASSPGTSGRYEETQYFGPGTRLLVL.

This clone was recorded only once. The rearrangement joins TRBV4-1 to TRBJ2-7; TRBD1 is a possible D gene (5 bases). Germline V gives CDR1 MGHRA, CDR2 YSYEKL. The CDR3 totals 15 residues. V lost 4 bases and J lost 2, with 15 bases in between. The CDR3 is CASSPLLTDTYEQYF. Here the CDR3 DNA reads TGCGCCAGCAGCCCCCTTCTGACAGATACCTACGAGCAGTACTTC.

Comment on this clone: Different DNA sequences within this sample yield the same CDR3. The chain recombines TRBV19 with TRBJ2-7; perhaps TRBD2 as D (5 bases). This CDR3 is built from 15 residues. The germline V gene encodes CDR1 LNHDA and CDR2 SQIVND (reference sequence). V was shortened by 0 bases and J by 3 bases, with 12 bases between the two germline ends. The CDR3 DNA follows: TGTGCCAGTAGTATAGAGGGGTCGGGAAGCTACGAGCAGTACTTC. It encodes CASSIEGSGSYEQYF.

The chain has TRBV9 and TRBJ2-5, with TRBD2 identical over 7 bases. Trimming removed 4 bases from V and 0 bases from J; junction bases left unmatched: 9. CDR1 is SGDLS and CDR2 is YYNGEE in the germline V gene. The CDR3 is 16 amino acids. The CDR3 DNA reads TGTGCCAGCAGCCAATCTTGGGGGGGGTACCAAGAGACCCAGTACTTC. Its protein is CASSQSWGGYQETQYF.

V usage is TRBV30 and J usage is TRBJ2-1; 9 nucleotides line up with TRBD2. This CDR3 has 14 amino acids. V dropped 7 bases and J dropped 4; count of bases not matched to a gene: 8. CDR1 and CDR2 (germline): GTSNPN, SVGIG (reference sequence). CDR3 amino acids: CAFFVAGDYNEQFF. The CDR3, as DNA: TGTGCCTTCTTCGTAGCGGGGGATTACAATGAGCAGTTCTTC. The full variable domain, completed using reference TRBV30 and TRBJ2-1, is SQTIHQWPATLVQPVGSPLSLECTVEGTSNPNLYWYRQAAGRGLQLLFYSVGIGQISSEVPQNLSASRPQDRQFILSSKKLLLSDSGFYLCAFFVAGDYNEQFFGPGTRLTVL.

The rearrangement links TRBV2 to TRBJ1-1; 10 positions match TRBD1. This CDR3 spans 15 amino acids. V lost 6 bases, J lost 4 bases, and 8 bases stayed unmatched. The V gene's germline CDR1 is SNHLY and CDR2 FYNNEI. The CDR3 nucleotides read TGTGCCAGCAGCTTAATGGGACAGGGGTTCACTGAAGCTTTCTTT. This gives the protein CASSLMGQGFTEAFF.

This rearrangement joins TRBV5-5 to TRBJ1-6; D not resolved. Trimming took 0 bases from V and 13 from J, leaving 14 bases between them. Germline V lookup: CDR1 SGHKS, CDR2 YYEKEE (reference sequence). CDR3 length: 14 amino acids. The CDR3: CASSLVFGTPPLHF. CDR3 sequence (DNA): TGTGCCAGCAGCTTGGTATTCGGAACGCCCCCCCTCCACTTT. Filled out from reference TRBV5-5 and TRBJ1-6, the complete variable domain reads DAGVTQSPTHLIKTRGQQVTLRCSPISGHKSVSWYQQVLGQGPQFIFQYYEKEERGRGNFPDRFSARQFPNYSSELNVNALLLGDSALYLCASSLVFGTPPLHFGNGTRLTVT.

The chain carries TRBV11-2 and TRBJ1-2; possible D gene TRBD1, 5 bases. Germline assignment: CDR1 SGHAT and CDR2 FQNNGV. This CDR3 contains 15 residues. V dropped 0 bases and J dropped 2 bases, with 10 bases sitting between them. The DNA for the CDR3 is TGTGCCAGCAGCTTAGAATCAGGGATGAACTATGGCTACACCTTC. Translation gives CASSLESGMNYGYTF.

The DNA of the CDR3 is TGTGCCAGCAGTTACGGGCAGGGGTTGAACATTCAGTACTTC. Residues: CASSYGQGLNIQYF. This chain joins TRBV6-5 and TRBJ2-4, with a tentative D call TRBD1 (6 bases). CDR1 is MNHEY and CDR2 is SVGAGI in the germline V gene. V shed 2 bases and J shed 7 bases, with 12 bases lying between them. The CDR3 extends over 14 amino acids.

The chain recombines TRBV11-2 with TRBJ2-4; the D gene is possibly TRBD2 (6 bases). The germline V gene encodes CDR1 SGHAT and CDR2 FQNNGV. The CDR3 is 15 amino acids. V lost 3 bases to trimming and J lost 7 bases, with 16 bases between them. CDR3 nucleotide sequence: TGTGCCAGCAGCTTCCGCGGGGAACAAAGCAACATTCAGTACTTC. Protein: CASSFRGEQSNIQYF.

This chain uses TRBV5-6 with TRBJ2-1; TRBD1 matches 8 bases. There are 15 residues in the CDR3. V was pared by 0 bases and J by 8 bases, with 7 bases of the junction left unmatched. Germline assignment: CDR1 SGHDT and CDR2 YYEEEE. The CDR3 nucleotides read TGTGCCAGCAGCTTGGGGGACAGGAAGTTGGATGAGCAGTTCTTC. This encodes CASSLGDRKLDEQFF.

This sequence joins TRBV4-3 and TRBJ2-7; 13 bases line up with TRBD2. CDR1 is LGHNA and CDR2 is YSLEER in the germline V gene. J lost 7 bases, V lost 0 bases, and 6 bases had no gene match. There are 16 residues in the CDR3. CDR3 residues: CASSQEGLAGVEEQYF. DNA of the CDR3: TGCGCCAGCAGCCAAGAAGGACTAGCGGGAGTGGAAGAGCAGTACTTC.

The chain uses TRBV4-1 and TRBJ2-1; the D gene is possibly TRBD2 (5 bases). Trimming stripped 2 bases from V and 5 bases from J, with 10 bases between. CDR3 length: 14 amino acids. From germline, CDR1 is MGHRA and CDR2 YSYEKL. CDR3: CASSQFQLDNEQFF. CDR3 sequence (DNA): TGCGCCAGCAGCCAATTTCAACTAGACAATGAGCAGTTCTTC.

Written as DNA, the CDR3 is TGTGCCATCAGTGATAGAAGAAGCCGAAACACCATATATTTT. Protein product: CAISDRRSRNTIYF. The chain couples TRBV10-3 to TRBJ1-3; D is unclear. The CDR3 covers 14 residues. CDR1 ENHRY and CDR2 SYGVKD come from the germline V gene. Trimming took off 3 bases at V and 5 bases at J, with 11 bases between the two ends.

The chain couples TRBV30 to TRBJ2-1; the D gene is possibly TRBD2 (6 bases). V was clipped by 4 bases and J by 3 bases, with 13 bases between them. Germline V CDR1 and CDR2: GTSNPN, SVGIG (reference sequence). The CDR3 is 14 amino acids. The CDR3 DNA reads TGTGCCTGGACGTTCACGGAGGGCTACAATGAGCAGTTCTTC. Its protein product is CAWTFTEGYNEQFF.

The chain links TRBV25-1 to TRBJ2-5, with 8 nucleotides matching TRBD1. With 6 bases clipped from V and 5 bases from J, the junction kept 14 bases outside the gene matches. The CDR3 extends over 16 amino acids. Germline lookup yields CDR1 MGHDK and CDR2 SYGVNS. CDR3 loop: CASSAPGQEGPETQYF. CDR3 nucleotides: TGTGCCAGCAGCGCTCCGGGACAGGAGGGTCCCGAGACCCAGTACTTC.